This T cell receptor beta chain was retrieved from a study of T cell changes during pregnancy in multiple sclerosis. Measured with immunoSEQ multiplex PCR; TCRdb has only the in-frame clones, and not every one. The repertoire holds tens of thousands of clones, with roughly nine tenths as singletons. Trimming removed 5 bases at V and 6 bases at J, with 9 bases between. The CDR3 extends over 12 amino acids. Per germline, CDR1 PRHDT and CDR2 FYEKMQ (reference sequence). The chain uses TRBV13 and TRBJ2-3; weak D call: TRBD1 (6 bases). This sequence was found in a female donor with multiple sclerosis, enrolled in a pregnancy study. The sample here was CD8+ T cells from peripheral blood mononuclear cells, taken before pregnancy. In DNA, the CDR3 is TGTGCCAGCAGCGGACAGCCCGATACGCAGTATTTT. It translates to CASSGQPDTQYF.